This record covers a single TCR beta chain. The antigen it binds to is not known. The record has no base qualities; no much larger clone is one base away. Receptor amplification or capture employed the immunoSEQ multiplex PCR assay. For the multiplex PCR, a mixture combining 60 forward primers for TCR Vbeta segments and 13 reverse primers for TCR Jbeta segments was used. Amplification of the CDR3 region of rearranged TCR beta genes was performed with a multiplex PCR assay on genomic DNA. On the Illumina HiSeq System, the amplified TCR beta libraries were sequenced as 87-base-pair reads. The study's own analysis went as follows. A later analysis tallied some 79 million unique TCR beta chains across the 700 or so repertoires, and 10 million to 11 million of those chains were shared by two or more donors. Raw reads were error-corrected and collapsed into unique sequences with a nearest-neighbor algorithm that merged closely related sequences to remove PCR and sequencing errors. To assign V, D and J gene segments, CDR3 sequences were aligned to IMGT reference sequences. For a sequence to be retained, at least a six-nucleotide match to both a V gene segment and a J gene segment was required. Rearrangements were called productive when the CDR3 lacked stop codons and stayed in frame with V and J; all others were non-productive. Following IMGT convention, CDR3 was defined as the stretch from the second conserved V-encoded cysteine up to the conserved J-encoded phenylalanine. In an earlier analysis of more than 550 of the donors, sequences lacking an unambiguous match to a single V gene segment were excluded. An earlier analysis of approximately 590 of the donors called V segments functional above 56.7% productive rearrangements and segregating when the between-donor standard deviation exceeded 5%. A statistical classification framework was developed to diagnose cytomegalovirus status using the catalog of TCR beta chain sequences. V and J gene assignment, in a later analysis, came from comparing TCR nucleotide sequences with IMGT/GENE-DB human TR gene sequences. A later analysis assigned CDR3 sequences and most-parsimonious VDJ recombination scenarios with the TCRdist pipeline. In a later analysis, every TCR beta chain was defined by the combination of its CDR3 amino acid sequence and its V-gene family, and reads without a unique V-gene family were dropped. A later analysis removed 592 highly shared, low-generation-probability nucleotide sequences to deal with suspected cross-contamination and a sequencing artifact. In a later analysis, a clonal expansion index was calculated for each public chain from normalized within-repertoire ranks of inferred template counts. In a later analysis, generation probabilities were computed with a VDJ recombination model fitted to out-of-frame rearrangements, and the resulting probabilities were checked against IGoR. In a later analysis, hypergeometric tests were used to score TCR-TCR, TCR-HLA and TCR-CMV co-occurrence, with a repertoire-size bias correction applied to TCR pairs. To estimate false discovery rates, a later analysis permuted the HLA or CMV assignments 20 times. In a later analysis, co-occurring TCRs were grouped with DBSCAN, and TCRdist sequence similarity was added when clustering was performed within HLA-allele-positive subsets. Co-occurrence clustering excluded repertoires with fewer than 30,000 or more than 120,000 public chains, plus five with anomalous nucleotide sharing. TCRdb re-hosts the immuneACCESS table, in-frame sequences only. Its copies lack some clones; in the studies checked, an unresolved V gene accounts for under half of them, and the cause for the rest is not known. For V, J and clone size, that table is used; D and trimming come from the DNA. Within this sample are 130,000 or so clones, with 84% of them counted one time only. The leading ten clones occupy under 3% of the sample.

The entry originates in a study of cytomegalovirus exposure and HLA in healthy donors (dated by TCRdb to about 2017). For context, the study as a whole: In an earlier analysis of 450 to 750 of the donors, around 300 Gb of sequence data and 90 million to 120 million unique TCR beta sequences from 150 million to 200 million T cells were reported. Roughly 300 gigabases of sequencing data and around 88 million unique TCR sequences made up an early release that covered several hundred HLA-typed donors. Of the 350 to 450 genotyped donors, 65% to 90% were placed in the genetic ancestry cluster associated with self-reported Caucasian donors. The aim of the study was to test whether cataloging public T cell receptors could identify signatures of past pathogen exposure. The T cell repertoires of 670 or so subjects were profiled by immunosequencing and related to cytomegalovirus serostatus. A separate validation cohort of roughly 130 different subjects was used in addition to the 666-subject first cohort. To predict cytomegalovirus infection status, the study brought together high-throughput TCR immunosequencing, statistical association of individual TCRs with disease status, and machine learning. A later analysis re-examined previously published TCR beta repertoires from 610 or so donors and added high-resolution HLA genotyping to investigate patterns of TCR occurrence. In the later analysis, no new phenotypic data were used to find candidate immune exposures; instead, reliance was placed on TCR beta sequences and their occurrence across donors. In an earlier analysis of more than 550 of the donors, high-throughput TCR beta sequencing was used to judge whether each TCR beta V gene segment behaved as functional or pseudogenic. Donor age, sex, ethnicity and CMV serostatus were compiled together with the repertoire data. A later genetic analysis used genome-wide SNP genotypes for about three fifths of the 666 donors, treating that subset as a discovery cohort. Every repertoire in the discovery cohort had been generated on one and the same sequencing platform. HLA typing included class I and class II loci at four-digit resolution. The number of donors typed differed by locus, with 629-630 for A, B, C, DRB1 and DQB1, around 520 for DQA1, 606 for DPA1, and approximately 470 for DPB1. Five DR-DQ haplotypes were treated as single units for association and clustering because of strong linkage in the cohort. Across some 400 genotyped donors of the cohort, an average of approximately 200,000 unique TCR beta nucleotide sequences per donor were sequenced, and about a sixth of those sequences were non-productive. Points the paper makes about the study in general: Some IMGT-functional V segments, including TRBV6-2 and TRBV6-3, could not be told apart with the 87-base-pair reads, so those segments were excluded. This cohort had only TCR beta chains sequenced, and the lack of alpha or paired-chain data limited which features could be detected. A later analysis found that most CMV-associated TCR beta chains appeared HLA-restricted, with HLA associations seemingly driven largely by CMV exposure. An association between a missense DCLRE1C variant and V-gene and J-gene trimming of TCR beta chains was found in a later genetic analysis and replicated in an independent cohort. Because HLA typing was missing for some donors at each locus, association tests included only the typed subset. In a later analysis, HLA-associated TCR beta chains showed more clonal expansion and lower generation probabilities than non-associated chains that were equally common. A group of highly shared sequence variants was considered likely to be a technical artifact of the sequencing pipeline. In vitro tests confirmed that three of the cytomegalovirus-associated TCR beta chains recognize cytomegalovirus antigens. The classifier was reported to diagnose cytomegalovirus status with high specificity and sensitivity in both the original cohort and the validation cohort. A later genetic analysis reported fewer N-insertions in productive TCRs among donors in an Asian-associated ancestry cluster than the roughly 670-donor mean. A later analysis associated 16,951 TCR beta sequences with specific HLA alleles at a false discovery rate of 0.05. Correlated functional status among segregating V segments might reflect linkage disequilibrium, but an unknown experimental factor could not be ruled out. A later analysis reported that several top co-occurrence clusters appeared linked to parvovirus B19, influenza, CMV and Epstein-Barr virus. A further reported finding was that TCR beta sequences accurately predicted the HLA-A and HLA-B alleles for most subjects in the first cohort. In an earlier analysis of roughly 560 of the donors, most TCR beta V segments were observed in productive rearrangements about 87% or about 30% of the time, broadly matching IMGT annotations. Immune exposure information for the cohort was limited to CMV serostatus. Seventeen rarely observed V segments, including chromosome 9 orphons, were excluded from the earlier analysis of about 610 of the donors because counts were too low. When HLA alleles, especially DR and DQ, strongly co-occurred, TCR associations were difficult to assign to individual alleles. The authors suggested that the approach could potentially be extended to other disease states and immunological phenotypes. The study gave a list of about 170 TCR beta chains associated with cytomegalovirus. Presence/absence analyses assumed roughly uniform sequencing depth across donors, an assumption that may not hold. Most TCR sequences were observed very rarely across donors, whereas some public TCRs were present in many individuals. According to a later analysis, TCR association rates differed among HLA loci, with DRB1 alleles showing the most associated TCRs and HLA-C alleles showing the fewest.

The cohort consisted of 650 to 850 healthy bone marrow donors. At the time of sampling, all cohort members were nominally healthy, though unrecorded immune exposures were likely present. The donor was CMV seropositive and belonged to the group of about 290 seropositive cohort members. A peripheral blood sample was provided by each donor, and peripheral blood mononuclear cells were used for TCR beta sequencing. The Qiagen DNeasy Blood Extraction Kit was used to extract genomic DNA from the blood cell samples. A distance of 11 bases separates the germline ends of V and J, which lose 5 bases and 3 bases respectively. The germline V gene specifies MNHEY as CDR1 and SVGAGI as CDR2. The CDR3 contains 14 residues, cysteine and phenylalanine counted. The only DNA kept is the CDR3, 42 bases in frame from the first base.

The receptor was derived from a woman in her late teens or twenties in good health and CMV-seropositive. The sequenced sample was PBMCs. The chain was built from TRBV6-5 and TRBJ1-5; a tentative D match to TRBD1 spans 5 bases. The CDR3 amino acid sequence is: CASSPRGLNQPQHF. The DNA reads TGTGCCAGCAGTCCCCGGGGACTCAATCAGCCCCAGCATTTT.